The 17 T cell receptor beta chains below were found in one sample sequenced in a study of shared clonotypes between healthy human individuals. Clones were sequenced by immunoSEQ multiplex PCR, and TCRdb holds only the in-frame ones, with some missing. Altogether approximately 470,000 clones are present, roughly 80% being singletons, with the ten largest covering more than 9.5%. Sequenced sample: PBMCs. These receptors all come from a middle-aged woman in good health. Some clones in this sample may be carry-over from other donors' samples.

This chain joins TRBV5-1 and TRBJ1-2; 7 nucleotides line up with TRBD1. The germline gives CDR1 SGHRS, CDR2 YFSETQ. CDR3 size: 15 residues. Trimming cost V 4 bases and J 4 bases; bases outside gene matches: 10. The CDR3 DNA reads TGCGCCAGCAGCGCACGACAGGGCGGCGGCTATGGCTACACCTTC. Its protein product is CASSARQGGGYGYTF. The whole variable domain, filled in from reference TRBV5-1 and TRBJ1-2, reads KAGVTQTPRYLIKTRGQQVTLSCSPISGHRSVSWYQQTPGQGLQFLFEYFSETQRNKGNFPGRFSGRQFSNSRSEMNVSTLELGDSALYLCASSARQGGGYGYTFGSGTRLTVV.

This clone was counted a few times. CDR3 coding DNA: TGCAGCGCATCTAGCGGGAGGGTCGAGCAGTACTTC. Encoded protein: CSASSGRVEQYF. The chain employs TRBV29-1 and TRBJ2-7, with TRBD2 identical over 12 bases. CDR1 and CDR2 from the germline V gene are SQVTM and ANQGSEA. After removal of 7 bases from V and 6 bases from J, the junction contained 4 bases not matched to a gene. The length of the CDR3 is 12 residues.

The chain uses TRBV9 and TRBJ2-1, with a tentative D call TRBD2 (5 bases). CDR3 size: 14 residues. Looked up from germline, CDR1 is SGDLS and CDR2 is YYNGEE. V lost 3 bases and J lost 0, with 7 bases in between. CDR3 in amino acids: CASSASGSYNEQFF. CDR3 nucleotides: TGTGCCAGCAGCGCGAGCGGCTCCTACAATGAGCAGTTCTTC. The whole variable domain, filled in from reference TRBV9 and TRBJ2-1, reads DSGVTQTPKHLITATGQRVTLRCSPRSGDLSVYWYQQSLDQGLQFLIQYYNGEERAKGNILERFSAQQFPDLHSELNLSSLELGDSALYFCASSASGSYNEQFFGPGTRLTVL.

The chain couples TRBV5-1 to TRBJ2-3; D is perhaps TRBD2 (5 bases). Germline loops: CDR1 SGHRS, CDR2 YFSETQ. The CDR3 consists of 14 residues. V dropped 0 bases and J dropped 5 bases, with 10 bases sitting between them. The CDR3: CASSLDEGRDTQYF. CDR3 coding DNA: TGCGCCAGCAGCTTGGATGAAGGGAGAGATACGCAGTATTTT.

As to this clone: Just one base apart from a much larger clone, this may be a read error. The chain has TRBV5-1 and TRBJ2-6; no reliable D call. Matching the DNA end better, TRBJ2-7 makes the J call doubtful. This CDR3 has 13 amino acids. CDR1 and CDR2 from the germline V gene are SGHRS and YFSETQ. In DNA form, the CDR3 reads TGCGCCAGCAGCTTCACGGGTGGCTACGAGCAGTACTTC. As protein: CASSFTGGYEQYF.

V usage is TRBV6-4 and J usage is TRBJ2-1, with TRBD2 matching 10 bases. V shed 2 bases and J 3 bases; nucleotides not matched to a gene: 1. Looked up from germline, CDR1 is MRHNA and CDR2 is SNTAGT. The CDR3 runs to 15 residues. DNA of the CDR3: TGTGCCAGCAGTGACGGGACTAGCGACTACAATGAGCAGTTCTTC. This translates into CASSDGTSDYNEQFF.

Of note for this clone: A far larger clone is one nucleotide away, so this likely arose from a read error. This chain joins TRBV7-2 and TRBJ2-2; perhaps TRBD2 as D (5 bases). Germline CDR1 is SGHTA and CDR2 is FQGNSA. CDR3 length: 16 amino acids. The CDR3 region has the DNA TGTGCCAGCAGCTTAGCTCCGTCAGATAACACCGGGGAGCTGCTTTTT. Amino acids: CASSLAPSDNTGELLF.

As regards this clone: A read error may explain this, as a much larger clone is one base away. The chain links TRBV11-2 to TRBJ2-5, with 9 bases identical to TRBD2. V gave up 5 bases and J gave up 5 bases; unmatched junction bases: 12. The CDR3 is 16 amino acids. Germline assignment: CDR1 SGHAT and CDR2 FQNNGV. DNA of the CDR3: TGTGCCAGCAGCCTGGGGGCGGGAGGGTTTTGGGAGACCCAGTACTTC. It is translated as CASSLGAGGFWETQYF. Using reference TRBV11-2 and TRBJ2-5 for the parts outside the CDR3, the full variable domain is EAGVAQSPRYKIIEKRQSVAFWCNPISGHATLYWYQQILGQGPKLLIQFQNNGVVDDSQLPKDRFSAERLKGVDSTLKIQPAKLEDSAVYLCASSLGAGGFWETQYFGPGTRLLVL.

The chain uses TRBV18 and TRBJ1-1; 7 nucleotides agree with TRBD1. The CDR3 sequence is 13 residues long. Trimming at V came to 2 bases and at J to 6 bases, leaving 3 bases not matched to a gene. The germline CDR1 and CDR2 sequences are KGHSH and LQKENI. CDR3 sequence: CASSPGTAPEAFF. The CDR3 DNA reads TGTGCCAGCTCACCAGGGACAGCCCCTGAAGCTTTCTTT. The whole variable domain, filled in from reference TRBV18 and TRBJ1-1, reads NAGVMQNPRHLVRRRGQEARLRCSPMKGHSHVYWYRQLPEEGLKFMVYLQKENIIDESGMPKERFSAEFPKEGPSILRIQQVVRGDSAAYFCASSPGTAPEAFFGQGTRLTVV.

Notes on this clone: A single base is all that separates this from a far larger clone, so a read error is likely. The same CDR3 arises from other DNA sequences in this sample as well. The genes are TRBV10-3 and TRBJ1-4; maybe TRBD1 (5 bases). The CDR3 covers 11 residues. In germline, CDR1 is ENHRY, CDR2 SYGVKD. Trimming left V 9 bases short and J 7 bases short, with 9 bases between. The CDR3 DNA sequence: TGTGCCATTGGGGGTGGTGAAAAACTGTTTTTT. Its protein product is CAIGGGEKLFF.

The rearrangement joins TRBV29-1 to TRBJ2-7; perhaps TRBD1 as D (5 bases). The germline V and J ends were trimmed by 5 bases and 9 bases, with 17 bases remaining between them. This CDR3 comprises 12 residues. Germline CDR1 is SQVTM and CDR2 is ANQGSEA. Written as DNA, the CDR3 is TGCAGCGTTTCTTATTGGGGCGAGTGGCAGTACTTC. Amino acids: CSVSYWGEWQYF.

This chain connects TRBV25-1 to TRBJ2-7; D might be TRBD1 (5 bases). This CDR3 contains 14 residues. Germline V gene data show CDR1 as MGHDK and CDR2 as SYGVNS. Trimming left V 4 bases short and J 12 bases short, with 22 bases between. The CDR3 nucleotides read TGTGCCAGCAGTGGAAGATGGACATGGAGCGTGCGGTACTTC. Translated: CASSGRWTWSVRYF.

The CDR3 loop reads CASSLGWTPVEAFF. CDR3 bases: TGTGCCAGCAGCTTAGGGTGGACTCCGGTTGAAGCTTTCTTT. This sequence joins TRBV11-2 and TRBJ1-1; unclear D gene. The CDR3 length is 14 residues. Trimming pared 1 base from V and 7 bases from J, leaving 13 bases between. Germline V lookup: CDR1 SGHAT, CDR2 FQNNGV.

Worth noting for this clone: This probably arose from a read error, given a far larger clone one base away. This chain connects TRBV4-3 to TRBJ2-7; possible D gene TRBD2, 6 bases. The ends were cut back, 0 bases at V and 2 bases at J, with 14 bases in the middle. The CDR3 is 16 amino acids. Per germline, CDR1 LGHNA and CDR2 YSLEER. CDR3 in amino acids: CASSQEHGSGAYEQYF. CDR3 nucleotides: TGCGCCAGCAGCCAAGAGCATGGTAGCGGAGCCTACGAGCAGTACTTC.

With respect to this clone: With only one base between it and a far larger clone, this is likely a read error. This chain joins TRBV30 and TRBJ2-5; 8 positions match TRBD1. The ends lost 4 bases at V and 7 bases at J; junction bases unmatched: 8. CDR1 is GTSNPN, CDR2 SVGIG, per germline (reference sequence). This CDR3 spans 13 amino acids. The CDR3 DNA is TGTGCCTGGACCCGGACAGGGAAAGGGACCCAGTACTTC. Amino acids: CAWTRTGKGTQYF.

Turning to this clone: This likely stems from a read error, as it lies one base from a far larger clone. The rearrangement links TRBV30 to TRBJ2-1, with D hard to call. The ends were cut back, 5 bases at V and 1 base at J, with 12 bases in the middle. The CDR3 extends over 14 amino acids. Germline V gene sequence: CDR1 GTSNPN, CDR2 SVGIG (reference sequence). CDR3 residues: CAWGAAASYNEQFF. DNA for the CDR3: TGTGCCTGGGGAGCAGCAGCTTCCTACAATGAGCAGTTCTTC.

The rearrangement joins TRBV7-2 to TRBJ1-2; D uncertain. CDR3 length: 15 amino acids. V lost 0 bases and J lost 5, with 13 bases in between. Germline V gives CDR1 SGHTA, CDR2 FQGNSA. Written as DNA, the CDR3 is TGTGCCAGCAGCTTAGCTGGGTCGGGGTTATATGGCTACACCTTC. Its translation is CASSLAGSGLYGYTF.